One sample yielded the 4 T cell receptor beta chains listed below, sequenced in a study of blood T cell repertoires in COVID-19. The protocol was immunoSEQ multiplex PCR, while the TCRdb copy is restricted to in-frame clones and leaves out a portion. Among a few hundred thousand clones listed, 85% to 90% were seen once. The sample consisted of PBMCs or T cells enriched from blood (not recorded which). These receptors were collected from a woman younger than 30 who had recovered from COVID-19.

V usage is TRBV6-5 and J usage is TRBJ2-7, with TRBD2 matching 12 bases. Trimming took 4 bases from V and 5 from J; bases not matched to a gene: 9. The CDR3 contains 16 residues. Germline CDR1 MNHEY, CDR2 SVGAGI. The CDR3 loop reads CASSSLGLAGIHEQYF. CDR3 DNA sequence: TGTGCCAGCAGTTCCCTCGGACTAGCGGGAATCCACGAGCAGTACTTC.

The chain carries TRBV7-2 and TRBJ2-7; TRBD1 matches 7 bases. V trimming: 5 bases; J trimming: 2 bases; junction bases outside the gene matches: 9. The CDR3 contains 15 residues. Germline V gene sequence: CDR1 SGHTA, CDR2 FQGNSA. For the CDR3, the DNA is TGTGCCAGCAGCGCCCGGACAGGCCCAACCTACGAGCAGTACTTC. Translation: CASSARTGPTYEQYF. Together with reference TRBV7-2 and TRBJ2-7, the CDR3 gives the full variable domain: GAGVSQSPSNKVTEKGKDVELRCDPISGHTALYWYRQSLGQGLEFLIYFQGNSAPDKSGLPSDRFSAERTGGSVSTLTIQRTQQEDSAVYLCASSARTGPTYEQYFGPGTRLTVT.

This clone appeared a few times. V and J are TRBV6-5 and TRBJ1-1; D perhaps matches TRBD1 (6 bases). Germline-derived CDR1 and CDR2 are MNHEY and SVGAGI. The V gene lost 4 bases and the J gene lost 0 bases, with 12 bases spanning the gap. The CDR3 is 15 amino acids. CDR3 loop: CASSWLGQMNTEAFF. The CDR3 DNA sequence: TGTGCCAGCAGTTGGCTCGGACAGATGAACACTGAAGCTTTCTTT.

The chain joins TRBV9 to TRBJ2-7; 12 bases map to TRBD2. Germline V CDR1 and CDR2: SGDLS, YYNGEE. The CDR3 is made up of 18 amino acids. J gave up 1 base and V 3 bases, and 11 bases lay outside the gene matches. CDR3 nucleotides: TGTGCCAGCAGCGCCGGACTAGCGGGGTTCGAAGGATCCTACGAGCAGTACTTC. The encoded protein is CASSAGLAGFEGSYEQYF.